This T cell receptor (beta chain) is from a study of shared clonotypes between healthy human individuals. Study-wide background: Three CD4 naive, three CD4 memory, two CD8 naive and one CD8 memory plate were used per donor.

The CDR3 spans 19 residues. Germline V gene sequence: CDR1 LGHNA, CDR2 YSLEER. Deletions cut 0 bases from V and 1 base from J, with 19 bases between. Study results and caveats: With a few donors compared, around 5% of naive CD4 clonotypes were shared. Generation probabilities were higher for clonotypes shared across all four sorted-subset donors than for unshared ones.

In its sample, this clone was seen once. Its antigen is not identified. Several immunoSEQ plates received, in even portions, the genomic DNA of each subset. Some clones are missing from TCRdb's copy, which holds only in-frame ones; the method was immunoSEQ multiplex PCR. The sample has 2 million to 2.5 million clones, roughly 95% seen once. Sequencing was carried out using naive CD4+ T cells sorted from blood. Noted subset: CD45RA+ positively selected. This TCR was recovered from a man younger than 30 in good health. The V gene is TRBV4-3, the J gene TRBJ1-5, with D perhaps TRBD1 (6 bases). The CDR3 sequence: CASSQEVIRGGASNQPQHF. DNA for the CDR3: TGCGCCAGCAGCCAAGAAGTAATACGAGGGGGGGCGAGCAATCAGCCCCAGCATTTT.